The 22 T cell receptor beta chains below were found in one sample sequenced in a study of beta chain features in type 1 diabetes. The isolated RNA, all of it, was reverse transcribed, so expressed TCRB transcripts were what got sequenced. The repertoire was sequenced with immunoSEQ multiplex PCR; TCRdb's copy has only in-frame clones and lacks some. This table holds 240,000 or so clones, around 26% found once. Sequencing was performed on central memory CD4+ T cells from blood. The source of these receptors is a man aged 30-40 years in good health.

This rearrangement joins TRBV9 to TRBJ1-6; 10 nucleotides match TRBD1. Germline-derived CDR1 and CDR2 are SGDLS and YYNGEE. The CDR3 sequence is 17 residues long. V lost 0 bases, J lost 0 bases, and 0 bases stayed unmatched. CDR3 residues: CASSVGTGGSYNSPLHF. CDR3 bases: TGTGCCAGCAGCGTAGGGACAGGGGGCTCCTATAATTCACCCCTCCACTTT.

The chain links TRBV19 to TRBJ2-1; 10 bases are shared with TRBD2. Per germline, CDR1 LNHDA and CDR2 SQIVND (reference sequence). V shed 3 bases, J shed 2 bases, and the junction held 4 bases outside the gene matches. This CDR3 is built from 16 residues. CDR3 region: CASSMIAGGTYNEQFF. CDR3 nucleotide sequence: TGTGCCAGTAGTATGATAGCGGGGGGAACCTACAATGAGCAGTTCTTC. The whole variable domain, remainder taken from reference TRBV19 and TRBJ2-1, is DGGITQSPKYLFRKEGQNVTLSCEQNLNHDAMYWYRQDPGQGLRLIYYSQIVNDFQKGDIAEGYSVSREKKESFPLTVTSAQKNPTAFYLCASSMIAGGTYNEQFFGPGTRLTVL.

The chain is built from TRBV5-1 and TRBJ2-1, with D hard to call. The CDR3 contains 15 residues. The V end was cut by 0 bases, the J end by 6 bases, with 13 bases between. Germline values: CDR1 SGHRS, CDR2 YFSETQ. The CDR3 nucleotides are TGCGCCAGCAGCTTGGCTAGTAGCTGGGTCAATGAGCAGTTCTTC. Amino acids: CASSLASSWVNEQFF.

V is TRBV5-8 and J is TRBJ1-5; possible D gene TRBD1, 5 bases. Trimming shortened V by 0 bases and J by 2 bases, and 9 bases separated the two germline ends. This CDR3 has 15 amino acids. Germline V gene lookup returns CDR1 SGHTS and CDR2 YDEGEE. This chain's CDR3 is CASSLDPGRNQPQHF. The CDR3 nucleotides are TGTGCCAGCAGCTTGGATCCGGGGCGCAATCAGCCCCAGCATTTT.

This clone was observed a single time. The chain is built from TRBV5-4 and TRBJ2-2, with 11 bases fitting TRBD2. With 2 bases clipped from V and 0 bases from J, the junction kept 3 bases outside the gene matches. This CDR3 contains 17 residues. Germline CDR1 SGHNT, CDR2 YYREEE (reference sequence). This chain's CDR3 is CASSLGTSGANTGELFF. CDR3 in DNA: TGTGCCAGCAGCTTAGGGACTAGCGGAGCGAACACCGGGGAGCTGTTTTTT.

The chain joins TRBV5-5 to TRBJ2-7; D possibly corresponds to TRBD2 (5 bases). V lost 6 bases and J lost 0, with 25 bases in between. The V gene's germline CDR1 is SGHKS and CDR2 YYEKEE (reference sequence). This CDR3 is 18 amino acids long. CDR3 in amino acids: CASNLNSRVETSSYEQYF. DNA for the CDR3: TGTGCCAGCAACCTCAACTCGAGGGTGGAAACTAGCTCCTACGAGCAGTACTTC.

The chain combines TRBV6-1 with TRBJ2-7, with 9 bases that match TRBD1. The CDR3 is 14 residues long. Germline V gives CDR1 MNHNS, CDR2 SASEGT. With V trimmed by 6 bases and J by 3 bases, 6 bases remained unmatched. The CDR3 coding sequence is TGTGCCAGCAGGGGACAGGGAAGGATCTACGAGCAGTACTTC. Its protein product is CASRGQGRIYEQYF.

In this sample, this clone turned up many times. CDR3 sequence: CASSPLAGGRSTDTQYF. In DNA, the CDR3 is TGTGCCAGCAGCCCATTAGCGGGAGGCCGAAGCACAGATACGCAGTATTTT. The J gene is TRBJ2-3, the V gene TRBV7-2; 10 bases are a match to TRBD2. This CDR3 has 17 amino acids. V lost 5 bases to trimming and J lost 0 bases; unmatched junction nucleotides: 8. Germline-derived CDR1 and CDR2 are SGHTA and FQGNSA.

This clone was recorded a few times. The chain is built from TRBV7-9 and TRBJ2-1; TRBD2 agrees at 8 bases. Per the germline V gene, CDR1 is SEHNR and CDR2 is FQNEAQ (reference sequence). The CDR3 extends over 16 amino acids. V gave up 4 bases and J gave up 9 bases; unmatched junction bases: 14. The CDR3 protein is CASSSGSAGDQAEQFF. The CDR3 nucleotides are TGTGCCAGCAGCTCAGGGTCAGCGGGAGATCAGGCTGAGCAGTTCTTC.

This clone occurred a few times. The chain recombines TRBV4-3 with TRBJ2-5, with 9 bases lining up with TRBD2. J lost 5 bases, V lost 5 bases, and 9 bases had no gene match. This CDR3 region has 15 residues. The germline CDR1 and CDR2 sequences are LGHNA and YSLEER. The CDR3, as DNA: TGCGCCAGCAGCTGGTCGGGGACTAGCTCGGAGACCCAGTACTTC. It specifies CASSWSGTSSETQYF.

The chain links TRBV30 to TRBJ1-2; D call uncertain. The CDR3 spans 14 residues. V lost 0 bases and J lost 4, with 12 bases in between. Germline V gene sequence: CDR1 GTSNPN, CDR2 SVGIG (reference sequence). The CDR3 coding sequence is TGTGCCTGGAGTGTACCCCATTTTGGCTATGGCTACACCTTC. It is translated as CAWSVPHFGYGYTF.

A remark on this clone: The same CDR3 is also encoded by other DNA sequences in this sample. The rearrangement links TRBV28 to TRBJ1-2; D is undetermined. Per the germline V gene, CDR1 is MDHEN and CDR2 is SYDVKM. The V end lost 3 bases, the J end lost 5 bases, and 7 bases lay between the germline ends. This CDR3 has 12 amino acids. CDR3 amino acids: CASSFKGYGYTF. The CDR3, as DNA: TGTGCCAGCAGTTTTAAAGGATATGGCTACACCTTC.

The chain carries TRBV19 and TRBJ2-3; 11 nucleotides line up with TRBD1. J gave up 8 bases and V 6 bases, and 1 base lay outside the gene matches. Germline V gene lookup returns CDR1 LNHDA and CDR2 SQIVND (reference sequence). This CDR3 contains 12 residues. CDR3 DNA: TGTGCCAGTAGGGGACAGGGGGTTACGCAGTATTTT. As protein: CASRGQGVTQYF.

The chain combines TRBV7-2 with TRBJ1-2, with D possibly TRBD1 on 5 matching bases. V lost 3 bases and J lost 4, with 9 bases in between. The germline gives CDR1 SGHTA, CDR2 FQGNSA. The CDR3 is 13 amino acids. In nucleotides, the CDR3 is TGTGCCAGCAGCTTTCTAGACAGCTATGGCTACACCTTC. Its protein product is CASSFLDSYGYTF.

The chain couples TRBV10-3 to TRBJ2-2; the match to TRBD2 covers 8 bases. V lost 0 bases and J lost 4; bases outside the gene matches: 10. The germline V gene encodes CDR1 ENHRY and CDR2 SYGVKD. The CDR3 loop spans 18 amino acids. The CDR3 DNA follows: TGTGCCATCAGTGAGTCGATGCCCAGCGGGAGTTCCACCGGGGAGCTGTTTTTT. This codes for CAISESMPSGSSTGELFF.

The rearrangement joins TRBV18 to TRBJ2-7; D remains ambiguous. Per the germline V gene, CDR1 is KGHSH and CDR2 is LQKENI. V dropped 2 bases and J dropped 3 bases, with 8 bases sitting between them. The CDR3 totals 13 residues. CDR3 nucleotides: TGTGCCAGCTCACCAGGAAGCGACTACGAGCAGTACTTC. Residues: CASSPGSDYEQYF.

This chain connects TRBV18 to TRBJ2-3, with TRBD2 matching 14 bases. V trimming: 3 bases; J trimming: 2 bases; junction bases outside the gene matches: 4. CDR1 is KGHSH, CDR2 LQKENI, per germline. The CDR3 extends over 17 amino acids. CDR3 in amino acids: CASSPGLAGVYTDTQYF. The CDR3, as DNA: TGTGCCAGCTCACCGGGACTAGCGGGGGTATACACAGATACGCAGTATTTT. The whole variable domain, filled in from reference TRBV18 and TRBJ2-3, reads NAGVMQNPRHLVRRRGQEARLRCSPMKGHSHVYWYRQLPEEGLKFMVYLQKENIIDESGMPKERFSAEFPKEGPSILRIQQVVRGDSAAYFCASSPGLAGVYTDTQYFGPGTRLTVL.

This clone was observed a handful of times. The V gene is TRBV7-2, the J gene TRBJ2-3; 10 bases agree with TRBD2. The CDR3 loop spans 16 amino acids. CDR1 and CDR2 (germline): SGHTA, FQGNSA. Trimming took 5 bases from V and 3 from J; bases not matched to a gene: 8. CDR3 residues: CASSTALAGATDTQYF. In nucleotides, the CDR3 is TGTGCCAGCAGCACCGCCCTAGCGGGAGCAACAGATACGCAGTATTTT.

This chain joins TRBV7-7 and TRBJ2-3; 8 bases line up with TRBD2. The CDR3 runs 13 residues. Germline CDR1 SSHAT, CDR2 FNYEAQ (reference sequence). V was pared by 5 bases and J by 7 bases, with 5 bases of the junction left unmatched. The DNA for the CDR3 is TGTGCCAGCAGCCTCGATAGCGGGAATACGCAGTATTTT. Translated: CASSLDSGNTQYF.

The chain couples TRBV9 to TRBJ2-1; D possibly corresponds to TRBD1 (6 bases). The ends were cut back, 4 bases at V and 9 bases at J, with 11 bases in the middle. CDR3 length: 12 residues. Germline V gene lookup returns CDR1 SGDLS and CDR2 YYNGEE. CDR3 DNA: TGTGCCAGCAGCCGAACAGGGAGTGAGCAGTTCTTC. Residues: CASSRTGSEQFF.

CDR3 DNA sequence: TGTGCCAGCAGGGCAAGGACTAGCGGGAGTTTCGAGACCCAGTACTTC. Translation: CASRARTSGSFETQYF. The V call is TRBV27, the J call TRBJ2-5, with 13 nucleotides matching TRBD2. The CDR3 runs 16 residues. J gave up 5 bases and V 6 bases, and 9 bases lay outside the gene matches. The germline CDR1 and CDR2 sequences are MNHEY and SMNVEV (reference sequence).

This clone was seen many times. The chain combines TRBV11-2 with TRBJ2-1, with D perhaps matching TRBD1 (5 bases). Germline loops: CDR1 SGHAT, CDR2 FQNNGV. Trimming stripped 1 base from V and 15 bases from J, with 13 bases between. This CDR3 spans 12 amino acids. The CDR3, as DNA: TGTGCCAGCAGCTTAGGGGTAGGGGAACCGTTCTTC. Amino acids: CASSLGVGEPFF.